The rows below give T cell receptor beta chains drawn from one sample of a study of T cell responses to AZD1222 COVID-19 vaccine. Sequencing was performed with immunoSEQ multiplex PCR; in TCRdb, only in-frame clones are kept and a portion is missing. The data contain about 110,000 clones, over 85% of them singletons. Sequenced here: peripheral blood, sampled 28 days after the second AZD1222 dose. These TCRs come from an adult who received the AZD1222 COVID-19 vaccine. Both conserved end residues are part of each CDR3. A D gene is named only where the DNA matches it firmly. For some rows the clone size is stated as once, few or many, or as a class when expanded; others skip it.

clone size	J gene	V gene	D gene	CDR3 DNA	CDR3 protein
once	TRBJ1-2	TRBV5-5	NA	TGTGCCAGCAGCCCGTGGGGGGGTCTTGGCTACACCTTC	CASSPWGGLGYTF
NA	TRBJ2-3	TRBV3-1/TRBV3-2	NA	TGTGCCAGCAGCCAAGAAAGACCAGATACGCAGTATTTT	CASSQERPDTQYF
NA	TRBJ2-1	TRBV19	TRBD2	TGTGCCAGTAGTATAGGTGCTAGCGGGGGGTCCTCCTACAATGAGCAGTTCTTC	CASSIGASGGSSYNEQFF
once	TRBJ1-1	TRBV7-3	NA	TGTGCCAGCAGCTTAACAGCTTACACTGAAGCTTTCTTT	CASSLTAYTEAFF
NA	TRBJ2-5	TRBV29-1	NA	TGCAGCGTTATGGGGGCCCTTTCGGAGACCCAGTACTTC	CSVMGALSETQYF
NA	TRBJ2-7	TRBV5-8	NA	TGTGCCAGCAGCTTGTATGTGGGCCGGCACTACGAGCAGTACTTC	CASSLYVGRHYEQYF
NA	TRBJ1-5	TRBV7-2	NA	TGTGCCAGCAGTCCAGCTCCCGCGGGGACGTCCGCCCAGCCCCAGCATTTT	CASSPAPAGTSAQPQHF
NA	TRBJ2-2	TRBV6-5	NA	TGTGCCAGCAGTTCCCCATTCGGGACCGGGGAGCTGTTTTTT	CASSSPFGTGELFF
NA	TRBJ1-6	TRBV10-3	TRBD1	TGTGCCATCAGGGAGACAGGGGAATCACCCCTCCACTTT	CAIRETGESPLHF
few	TRBJ1-1	TRBV9	TRBD1	TGTGCCAGCAGCCGACAGGGTGATCTCACTGAAGCTTTCTTT	CASSRQGDLTEAFF
NA	TRBJ2-7	TRBV18	TRBD2	TGTGCCAGCTCGTCTGGGGCGGGGGAGTACGAGCAGTACTTC	CASSSGAGEYEQYF
NA	TRBJ1-6	TRBV9	NA	TGTGCCAGCAGCGTAGGCGGGGGCAGCTCCTATAATTCACCCCTCCACTTT	CASSVGGGSSYNSPLHF